This TCR beta chain was observed in a study of cytomegalovirus exposure and HLA in healthy donors. Unmatched junction bases numbered 0, after V lost 0 bases and J lost 2 bases. The length of the CDR3 is 17 residues. Germline CDR1 is SGHAT and CDR2 is FQDESV (reference sequence). This clone was picked up a small number of times. Primers for the PCR totalled 60 Vbeta and 13 Jbeta. Sequencing was performed with immunoSEQ multiplex PCR; in TCRdb, only in-frame clones are kept and a portion is missing. The sample shows about 89,000 clones, 9.4% of them seen only once. This clonotype was obtained from a middle-aged man in good health and CMV-seropositive. The sequencing input was PBMCs. The chain has TRBV11-1 and TRBJ2-1, with 14 bases fitting TRBD2. CDR3 in amino acids: CASSLAGLAGAYNEQFF. The CDR3 DNA reads as TGTGCCAGCAGCTTAGCGGGACTAGCGGGAGCCTACAATGAGCAGTTCTTC.